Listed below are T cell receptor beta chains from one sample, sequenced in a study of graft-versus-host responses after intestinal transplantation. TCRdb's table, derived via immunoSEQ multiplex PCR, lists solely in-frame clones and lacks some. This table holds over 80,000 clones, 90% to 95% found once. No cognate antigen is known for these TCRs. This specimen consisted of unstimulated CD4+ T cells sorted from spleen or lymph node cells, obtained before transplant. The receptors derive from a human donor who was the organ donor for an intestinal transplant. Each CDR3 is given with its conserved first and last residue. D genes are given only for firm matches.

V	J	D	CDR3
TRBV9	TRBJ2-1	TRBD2	CASSPRRGGHNEQFF
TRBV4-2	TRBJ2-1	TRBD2	CASSQEPSGGAEQFF
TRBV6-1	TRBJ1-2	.	CASSGGIRGMPGGYTF
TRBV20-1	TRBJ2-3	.	CSATLPGTQYF
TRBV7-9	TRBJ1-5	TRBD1	CASSRDRGYQPQHF
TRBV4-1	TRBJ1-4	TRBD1	CASSAGDRDNEKLFF
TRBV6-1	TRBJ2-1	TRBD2	CASSDLAGASPNEQFF
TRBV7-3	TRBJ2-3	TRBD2	CASSLAGGTDTQYF
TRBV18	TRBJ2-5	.	CASSPRQNQETQYF
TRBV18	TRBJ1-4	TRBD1	CASSRTGGEEKLFF
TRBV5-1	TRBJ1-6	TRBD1	CASSPLGTGNSPLHF
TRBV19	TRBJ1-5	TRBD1	CASSLPWDSPRQPQHF
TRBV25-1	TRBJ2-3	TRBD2	CASSLAGTSGGEDTQYF
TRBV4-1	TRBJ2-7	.	CASSVGDWKDYEQYF